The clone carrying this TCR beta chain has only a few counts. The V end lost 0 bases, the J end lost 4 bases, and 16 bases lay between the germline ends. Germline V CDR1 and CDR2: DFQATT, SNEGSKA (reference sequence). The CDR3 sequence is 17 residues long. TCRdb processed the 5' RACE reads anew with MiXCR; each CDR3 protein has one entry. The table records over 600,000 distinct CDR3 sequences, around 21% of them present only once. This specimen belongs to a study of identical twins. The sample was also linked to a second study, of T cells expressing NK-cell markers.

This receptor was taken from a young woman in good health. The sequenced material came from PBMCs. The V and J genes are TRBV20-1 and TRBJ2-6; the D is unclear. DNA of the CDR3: TGCAGTGCTAGAGATCTGGACCGCCTCGACGGGGCCAACGTCCTGACTTTC. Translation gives CSARDLDRLDGANVLTF.